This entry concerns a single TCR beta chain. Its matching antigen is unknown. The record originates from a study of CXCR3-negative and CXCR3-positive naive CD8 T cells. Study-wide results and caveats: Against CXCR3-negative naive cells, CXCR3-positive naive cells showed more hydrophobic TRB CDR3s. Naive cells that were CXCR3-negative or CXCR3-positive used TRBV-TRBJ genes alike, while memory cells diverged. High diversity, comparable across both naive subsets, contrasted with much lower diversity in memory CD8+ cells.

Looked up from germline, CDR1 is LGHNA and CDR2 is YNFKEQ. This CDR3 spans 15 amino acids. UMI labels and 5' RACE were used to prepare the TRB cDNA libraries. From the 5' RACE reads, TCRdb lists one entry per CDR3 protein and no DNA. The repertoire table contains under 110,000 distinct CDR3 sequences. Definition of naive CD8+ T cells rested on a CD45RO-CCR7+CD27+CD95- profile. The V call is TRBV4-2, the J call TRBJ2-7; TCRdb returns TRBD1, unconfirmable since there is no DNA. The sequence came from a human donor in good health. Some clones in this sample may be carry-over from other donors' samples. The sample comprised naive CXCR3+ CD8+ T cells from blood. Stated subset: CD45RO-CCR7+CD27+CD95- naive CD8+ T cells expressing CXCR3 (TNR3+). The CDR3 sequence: CASSQETGGAYEQYF.